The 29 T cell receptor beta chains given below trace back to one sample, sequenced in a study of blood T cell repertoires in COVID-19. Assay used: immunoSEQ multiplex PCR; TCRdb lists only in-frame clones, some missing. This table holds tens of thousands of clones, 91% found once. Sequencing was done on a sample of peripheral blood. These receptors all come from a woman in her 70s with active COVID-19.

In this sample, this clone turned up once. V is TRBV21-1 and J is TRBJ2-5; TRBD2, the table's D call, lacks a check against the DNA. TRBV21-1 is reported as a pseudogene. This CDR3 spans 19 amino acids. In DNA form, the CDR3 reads TGTGCCAGCAGCAAAGCTGGGCTAGCGGGAGTTCCCGGCGGGGAGACCCAGTACTTC. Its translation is CASSKAGLAGVPGGETQYF.

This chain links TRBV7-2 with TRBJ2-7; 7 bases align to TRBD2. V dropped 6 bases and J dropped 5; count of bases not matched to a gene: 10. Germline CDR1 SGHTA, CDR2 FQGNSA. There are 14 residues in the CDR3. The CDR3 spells CASSSRTSINEQYF. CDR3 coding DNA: TGTGCCAGCAGTTCTCGGACTAGTATCAACGAGCAGTACTTC.

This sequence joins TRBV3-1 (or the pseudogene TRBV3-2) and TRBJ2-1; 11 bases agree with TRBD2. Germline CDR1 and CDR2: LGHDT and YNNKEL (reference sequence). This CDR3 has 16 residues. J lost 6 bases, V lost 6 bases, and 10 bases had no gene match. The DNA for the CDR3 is TGTGCCAGCAGTTTCCAAGGGACTAGCGGAACCAATGAGCAGTTCTTC. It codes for CASSFQGTSGTNEQFF.

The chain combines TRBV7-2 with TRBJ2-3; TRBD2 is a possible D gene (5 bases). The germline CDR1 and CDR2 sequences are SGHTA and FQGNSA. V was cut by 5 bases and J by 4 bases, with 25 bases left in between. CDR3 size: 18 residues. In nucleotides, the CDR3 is TGTGCCAGCAGCCTCTACGGGCGTGGGGAGCTCCGGTCAGATACGCAGTATTTT. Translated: CASSLYGRGELRSDTQYF.

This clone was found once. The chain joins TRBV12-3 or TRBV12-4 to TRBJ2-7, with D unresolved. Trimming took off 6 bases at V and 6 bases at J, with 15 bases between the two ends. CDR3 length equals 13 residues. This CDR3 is CASRIDPAGEQYF. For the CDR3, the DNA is TGTGCCAGCAGAATCGACCCGGCAGGCGAGCAGTACTTC.

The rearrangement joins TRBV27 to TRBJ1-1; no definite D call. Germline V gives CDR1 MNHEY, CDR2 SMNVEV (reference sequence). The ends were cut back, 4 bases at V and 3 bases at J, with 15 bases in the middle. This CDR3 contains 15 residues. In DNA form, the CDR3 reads TGTGCCAGCAGTTCACGCGGGTGGGCAGACACTGAAGCTTTCTTT. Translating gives CASSSRGWADTEAFF.

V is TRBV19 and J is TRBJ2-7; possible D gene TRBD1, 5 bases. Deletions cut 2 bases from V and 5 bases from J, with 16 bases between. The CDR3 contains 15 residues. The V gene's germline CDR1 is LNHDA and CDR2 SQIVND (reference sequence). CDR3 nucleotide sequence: TGTGCCAGTAGTATACAGGGCGTCTACTCTCACGAGCAGTACTTC. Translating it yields CASSIQGVYSHEQYF.

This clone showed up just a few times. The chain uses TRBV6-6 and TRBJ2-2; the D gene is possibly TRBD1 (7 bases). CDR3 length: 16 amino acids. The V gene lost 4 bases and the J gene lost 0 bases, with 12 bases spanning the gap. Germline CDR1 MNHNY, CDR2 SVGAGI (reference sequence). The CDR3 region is CASSLQGTSNTGELFF. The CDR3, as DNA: TGTGCCAGCAGTTTACAGGGGACTTCGAACACCGGGGAGCTGTTTTTT.

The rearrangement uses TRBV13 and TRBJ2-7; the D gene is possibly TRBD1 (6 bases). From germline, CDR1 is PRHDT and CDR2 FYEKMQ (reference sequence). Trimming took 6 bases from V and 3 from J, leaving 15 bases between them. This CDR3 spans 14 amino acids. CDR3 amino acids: CASSYRVSDYEQYF. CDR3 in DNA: TGTGCCAGCAGTTACAGGGTGTCGGACTACGAGCAGTACTTC.

The CDR3 is CASSLARTGVINEQFF. CDR3 in DNA: TGTGCCAGCAGCTTGGCCCGGACAGGGGTTATAAATGAGCAGTTCTTC. This chain joins TRBV5-6 and TRBJ2-1; 9 nucleotides align to TRBD1. The CDR3 loop spans 16 amino acids. The junction had 8 bases not matched to a gene; V was cut back by 0 bases and J by 7 bases. Germline-derived CDR1 and CDR2 are SGHDT and YYEEEE.

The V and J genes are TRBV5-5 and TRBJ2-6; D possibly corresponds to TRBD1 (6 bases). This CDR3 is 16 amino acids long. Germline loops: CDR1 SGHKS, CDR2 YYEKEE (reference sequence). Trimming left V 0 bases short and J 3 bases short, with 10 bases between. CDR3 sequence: CASSLGQEVGANVLTF. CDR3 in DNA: TGTGCCAGCAGCTTGGGACAGGAGGTTGGGGCCAACGTCCTGACTTTC.

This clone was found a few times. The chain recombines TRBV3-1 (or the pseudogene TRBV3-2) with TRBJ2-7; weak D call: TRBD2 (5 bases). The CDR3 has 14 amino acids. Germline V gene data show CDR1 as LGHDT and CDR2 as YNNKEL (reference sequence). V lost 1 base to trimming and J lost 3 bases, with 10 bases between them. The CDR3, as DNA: TGTGCCAGCAGCCAAGCCGGGGATGGCTACGAGCAGTACTTC. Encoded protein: CASSQAGDGYEQYF.

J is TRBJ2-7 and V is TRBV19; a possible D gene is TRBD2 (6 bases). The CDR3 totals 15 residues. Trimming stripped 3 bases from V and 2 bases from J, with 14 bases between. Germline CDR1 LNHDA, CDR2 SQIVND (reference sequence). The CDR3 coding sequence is TGTGCCAGTAGTATTACCCGGGACTTAGCCTACGAGCAGTACTTC. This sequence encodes CASSITRDLAYEQYF.

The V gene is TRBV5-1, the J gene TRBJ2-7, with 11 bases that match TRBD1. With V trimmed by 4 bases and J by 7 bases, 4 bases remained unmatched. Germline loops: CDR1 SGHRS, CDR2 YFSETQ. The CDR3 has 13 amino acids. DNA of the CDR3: TGCGCCAGCAGCCGGGACAGGGGGAGGGAGCAGTACTTC. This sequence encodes CASSRDRGREQYF.

For the CDR3, the DNA is TGTGCCAGCAGTTACTCGGGCATCGACATTCAGTACTTC. It yields the protein CASSYSGIDIQYF. The chain has TRBV6-2 or TRBV6-3 and TRBJ2-4; D remains unclear. This CDR3 is 13 amino acids long. Deletions cut 0 bases from V and 8 bases from J, with 8 bases between. Germline lookup yields CDR1 MNHEY and CDR2 SVGEGT.

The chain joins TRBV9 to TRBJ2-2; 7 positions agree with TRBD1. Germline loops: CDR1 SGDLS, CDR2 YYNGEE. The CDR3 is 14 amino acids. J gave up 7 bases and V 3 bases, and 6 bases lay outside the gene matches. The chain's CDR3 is CASSAQGELGELFF. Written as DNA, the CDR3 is TGTGCCAGCAGCGCTCAGGGGGAGCTCGGGGAGCTGTTTTTT. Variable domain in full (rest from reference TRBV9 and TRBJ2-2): DSGVTQTPKHLITATGQRVTLRCSPRSGDLSVYWYQQSLDQGLQFLIQYYNGEERAKGNILERFSAQQFPDLHSELNLSSLELGDSALYFCASSAQGELGELFFGEGSRLTVL.

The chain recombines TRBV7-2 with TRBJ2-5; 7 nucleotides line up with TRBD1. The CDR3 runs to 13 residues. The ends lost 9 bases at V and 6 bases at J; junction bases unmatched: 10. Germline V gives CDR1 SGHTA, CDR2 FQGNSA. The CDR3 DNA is TGTGCCAGTCAGACAGGGTGGGGGAAGACCCAGTACTTC. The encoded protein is CASQTGWGKTQYF.

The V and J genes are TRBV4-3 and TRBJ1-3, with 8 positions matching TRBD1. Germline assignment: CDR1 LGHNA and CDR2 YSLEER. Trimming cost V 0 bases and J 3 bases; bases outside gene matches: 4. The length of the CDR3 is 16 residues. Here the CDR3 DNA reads TGCGCCAGCAGCCAAGACACAGGGGGTCTTGGAAACACCATATATTTT. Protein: CASSQDTGGLGNTIYF.

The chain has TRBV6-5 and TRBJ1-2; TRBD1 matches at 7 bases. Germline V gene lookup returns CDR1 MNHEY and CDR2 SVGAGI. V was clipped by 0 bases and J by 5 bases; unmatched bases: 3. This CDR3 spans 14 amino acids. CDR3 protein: CASSYSGRGYGYTF. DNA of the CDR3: TGTGCCAGCAGTTACTCGGGCAGGGGGTATGGCTACACCTTC.

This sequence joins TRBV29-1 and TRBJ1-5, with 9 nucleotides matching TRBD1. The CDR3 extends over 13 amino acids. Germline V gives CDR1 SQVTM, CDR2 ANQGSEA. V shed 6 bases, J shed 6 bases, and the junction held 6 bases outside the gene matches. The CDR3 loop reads CSVTQGARQPQHF. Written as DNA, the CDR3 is TGCAGCGTCACACAGGGGGCTCGTCAGCCCCAGCATTTT.

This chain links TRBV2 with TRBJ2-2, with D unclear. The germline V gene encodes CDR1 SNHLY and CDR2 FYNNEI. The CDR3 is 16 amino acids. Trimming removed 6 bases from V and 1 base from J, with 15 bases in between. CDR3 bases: TGTGCCAGCAGCGAACGTAGTCACCGGAACACCGGGGAGCTGTTTTTT. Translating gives CASSERSHRNTGELFF.

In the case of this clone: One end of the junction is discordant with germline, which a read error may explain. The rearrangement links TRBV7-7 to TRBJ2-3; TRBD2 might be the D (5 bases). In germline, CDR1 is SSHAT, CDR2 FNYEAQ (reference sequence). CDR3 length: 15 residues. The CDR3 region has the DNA TGTGCTAGCAGCAAAGGACTCGGGCTAAGGGATACGCAGTATTTT. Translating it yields CASSKGLGLRDTQYF. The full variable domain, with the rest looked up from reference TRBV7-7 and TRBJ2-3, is GAGVSQSPRYKVTKRGQDVTLRCDPISSHATLYWYQQALGQGPEFLTYFNYEAQPDKSGLPSDRFSAERPEGSISTLTIQRTEQRDSAMYRCASSKGLGLRDTQYFGPGTRLTVL.

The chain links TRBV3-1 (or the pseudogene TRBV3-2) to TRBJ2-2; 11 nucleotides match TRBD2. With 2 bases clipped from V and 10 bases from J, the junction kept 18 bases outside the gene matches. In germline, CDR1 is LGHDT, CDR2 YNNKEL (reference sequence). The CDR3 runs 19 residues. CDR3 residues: CASSQTDLAGGGLSAELFF. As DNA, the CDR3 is TGTGCCAGCAGCCAAACCGATTTAGCGGGAGGGGGTTTGTCGGCGGAGCTGTTTTTT.

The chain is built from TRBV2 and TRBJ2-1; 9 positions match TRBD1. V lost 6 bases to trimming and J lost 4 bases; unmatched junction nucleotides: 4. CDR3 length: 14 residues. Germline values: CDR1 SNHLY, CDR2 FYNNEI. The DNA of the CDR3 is TGTGCCAGCAGACAGGGGGCGGATTACAATGAGCAGTTCTTC. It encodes CASRQGADYNEQFF.

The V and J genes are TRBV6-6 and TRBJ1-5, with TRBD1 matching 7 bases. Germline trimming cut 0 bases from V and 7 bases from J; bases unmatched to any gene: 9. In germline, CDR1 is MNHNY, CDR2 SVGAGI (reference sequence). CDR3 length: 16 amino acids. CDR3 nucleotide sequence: TGTGCCAGCAGTTACTCGACGGAGGGGGCGGCCCAGCCCCAGCATTTT. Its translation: CASSYSTEGAAQPQHF.

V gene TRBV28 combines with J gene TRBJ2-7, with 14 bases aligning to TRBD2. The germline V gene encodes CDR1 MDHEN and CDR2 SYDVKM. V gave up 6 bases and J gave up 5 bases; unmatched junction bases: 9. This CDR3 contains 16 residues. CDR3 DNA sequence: TGTGCCAGCAGACCGTTCGGGACTAGCGGGAGTCACGAGCAGTACTTC. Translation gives CASRPFGTSGSHEQYF.

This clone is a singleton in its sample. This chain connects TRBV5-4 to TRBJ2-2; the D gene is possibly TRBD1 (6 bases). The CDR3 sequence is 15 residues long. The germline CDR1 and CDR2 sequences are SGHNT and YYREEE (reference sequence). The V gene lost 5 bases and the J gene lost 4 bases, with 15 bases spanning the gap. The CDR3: CASSRQGLRTGELFF. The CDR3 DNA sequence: TGTGCCAGCAGTCGTCAGGGGTTACGCACCGGGGAGCTGTTTTTT.

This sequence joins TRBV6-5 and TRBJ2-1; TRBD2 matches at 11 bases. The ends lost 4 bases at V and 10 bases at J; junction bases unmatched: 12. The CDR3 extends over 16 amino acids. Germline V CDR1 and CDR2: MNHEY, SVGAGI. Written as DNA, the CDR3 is TGTGCCAGCAGTTCCCGAACTAGCGGGAGTGTGAGGGAGCAGTTCTTC. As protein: CASSSRTSGSVREQFF.

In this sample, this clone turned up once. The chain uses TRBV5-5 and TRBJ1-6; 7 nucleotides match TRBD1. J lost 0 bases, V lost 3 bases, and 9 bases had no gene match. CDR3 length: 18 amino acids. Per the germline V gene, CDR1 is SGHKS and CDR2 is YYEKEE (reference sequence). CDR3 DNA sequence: TGTGCCAGCAGCTCTACAGGGGTGAAGAGCTCCTATAATTCACCCCTCCACTTT. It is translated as CASSSTGVKSSYNSPLHF.